Shown below are 20 T cell receptor beta chains from a single sample sequenced in a study of memory CD4+ T cells and cytomegalovirus serostatus. Single viable CD3+CD4+CD8-CD45RO+ cells were sorted as the memory CD4+ T cells. Using immunoSEQ multiplex PCR, the repertoire was profiled, and TCRdb retains in-frame clones only, with some absent. This sample carries more than 50,000 clones, roughly 78% of them seen once, and the ten largest clones take under 0.9%. The sequenced sample consisted of memory CD4+ T cells from blood. These receptors were collected from an adult in good health and CMV-seronegative.

This chain links TRBV18 with TRBJ1-6; 7 bases are a match to TRBD1. CDR1 KGHSH and CDR2 LQKENI come from the germline V gene. The V segment lost 0 bases and the J segment 7 bases; nucleotides outside the gene matches: 3. CDR3 length: 15 amino acids. The CDR3 sequence: CASSPPGGQNSPLHF. The CDR3 DNA follows: TGTGCCAGCTCACCACCAGGGGGACAGAATTCACCCCTCCACTTT.

This chain uses TRBV7-9 with TRBJ1-5; D is undetermined. The CDR3 is made up of 12 amino acids. Germline V gene sequence: CDR1 SEHNR, CDR2 FQNEAQ (reference sequence). Trimming removed 1 base from V and 7 bases from J, with 5 bases in between. CDR3 sequence: CASSLDIQPQHF. CDR3 bases: TGTGCCAGCAGCTTAGACATACAGCCCCAGCATTTT. Filled out from reference TRBV7-9 and TRBJ1-5, the complete variable domain reads DTGVSQNPRHKITKRGQNVTFRCDPISEHNRLYWYRQTLGQGPEFLTYFQNEAQLEKSRLLSDRFSAERPKGSFSTLEIQRTEQGDSAMYLCASSLDIQPQHFGDGTRLSIL.

The chain is built from TRBV10-3 and TRBJ1-2; D remains unclear. The ends were cut back, 4 bases at V and 2 bases at J, with 20 bases in the middle. CDR3 length equals 17 residues. Germline V gene data show CDR1 as ENHRY and CDR2 as SYGVKD. The CDR3 nucleotides are TGTGCCATCAGTGGACCCGAAACAGCGGAACCCAACTATGGCTACACCTTC. Protein sequence: CAISGPETAEPNYGYTF.

The chain recombines TRBV29-1 with TRBJ1-1; 8 positions match TRBD1. Germline loops: CDR1 SQVTM, CDR2 ANQGSEA. The CDR3 contains 13 residues. Losses at the gene ends were 6 bases for V and 1 base for J; bases not matched to a gene: 4. The CDR3 protein is CSVHRGRNTEAFF. The CDR3 DNA sequence: TGCAGCGTCCACAGGGGGAGGAACACTGAAGCTTTCTTT.

The J gene is TRBJ2-7, the V gene TRBV19, with 10 bases matching TRBD2. This CDR3 comprises 13 residues. Germline CDR1 LNHDA, CDR2 SQIVND (reference sequence). Trimming took 5 bases from V and 10 from J; bases not matched to a gene: 8. CDR3 sequence (DNA): TGTGCCAGTAGTCCAACTAGCGGGGATCGACAGTACTTC. Protein: CASSPTSGDRQYF. Based on the CDR3 plus reference TRBV19 and TRBJ2-7, the full variable domain is DGGITQSPKYLFRKEGQNVTLSCEQNLNHDAMYWYRQDPGQGLRLIYYSQIVNDFQKGDIAEGYSVSREKKESFPLTVTSAQKNPTAFYLCASSPTSGDRQYFGPGTRLTVT.

V usage is TRBV12-5 and J usage is TRBJ1-1; D not resolved. The CDR3 is 14 residues long. CDR1 LGHNT and CDR2 FRNRAP come from the germline V gene. Trimming pared 0 bases from V and 2 bases from J, leaving 7 bases between. In DNA, the CDR3 is TGTGCTAGTGGTTTGGTACTAGGTAACACTGAAGCTTTCTTT. Amino acids: CASGLVLGNTEAFF.

This clone was detected only a few times. The gene calls are TRBV7-6 and TRBJ2-3; 9 positions match TRBD1. Germline-derived CDR1 and CDR2 are SGHVS and FNYEAQ. Trimming cost V 5 bases and J 1 base; bases outside gene matches: 7. This CDR3 is built from 16 residues. The CDR3 DNA reads TGTGCCAGCAGCCCAAGGCGGACAGGGGGCACAGATACGCAGTATTTT. Its translation is CASSPRRTGGTDTQYF. The complete variable domain, with remaining parts taken from reference TRBV7-6 and TRBJ2-3, reads GAGVSQSPRYKVTKRGQDVALRCDPISGHVSLYWYRQALGQGPEFLTYFNYEAQQDKSGLPNDRFSAERPEGSISTLTIQRTEQRDSAMYRCASSPRRTGGTDTQYFGPGTRLTVL.

This chain uses TRBV5-1 with TRBJ2-7; D uncertain. There are 14 residues in the CDR3. V lost 0 bases to trimming and J lost 3 bases, with 10 bases between them. Germline V gives CDR1 SGHRS, CDR2 YFSETQ. The CDR3 nucleotides are TGCGCCAGCAGCTTGGGTCTGGGCTTCTACGAGCAGTACTTC. It translates to CASSLGLGFYEQYF.

J is TRBJ1-6 and V is TRBV6-5; TRBD1 agrees at 7 bases. This CDR3 comprises 15 residues. Germline trimming cut 8 bases from V and 7 bases from J; bases unmatched to any gene: 11. The germline V gene has CDR1 MNHEY and CDR2 SVGAGI. In nucleotides, the CDR3 is TGTGCCAGCCAGAAGGACAGGTCCCTGAATTCACCCCTCCACTTT. This sequence encodes CASQKDRSLNSPLHF.

The chain is built from TRBV2 and TRBJ2-3; no definite D call. Trimming removed 8 bases from V and 4 bases from J, with 10 bases in between. Looked up from germline, CDR1 is SNHLY and CDR2 is FYNNEI. The CDR3 is made up of 12 amino acids. The DNA for the CDR3 is TGTGCCAGCCGTTTCGTGTCAGATACGCAGTATTTT. It translates to CASRFVSDTQYF.

This rearrangement joins TRBV20-1 to TRBJ1-2; D call uncertain. The CDR3 covers 11 residues. Trimming removed 5 bases at V and 2 bases at J, with 6 bases between. CDR1 and CDR2 (germline): DFQATT, SNEGSKA (reference sequence). CDR3 nucleotides: TGCAGTGCTCCCGAGAACTATGGCTACACCTTC. Protein sequence: CSAPENYGYTF.

The chain recombines TRBV6-5 with TRBJ2-2; TRBD2 agrees at 7 bases. The germline V gene has CDR1 MNHEY and CDR2 SVGAGI. The V segment lost 6 bases and the J segment 4 bases; nucleotides outside the gene matches: 5. The CDR3 totals 14 residues. The chain's CDR3 is CASSLPGGTGELFF. CDR3 DNA sequence: TGTGCCAGCAGCCTCCCGGGGGGCACCGGGGAGCTGTTTTTT.

The chain links TRBV7-9 to TRBJ1-4; 7 positions match TRBD1. J gave up 6 bases and V 5 bases, and 9 bases lay outside the gene matches. The CDR3 sequence is 15 residues long. Germline V lookup: CDR1 SEHNR, CDR2 FQNEAQ (reference sequence). The DNA for the CDR3 is TGTGCCAGCAGCACCGGACAGGAAGAGGATGAAAAACTGTTTTTT. This gives the protein CASSTGQEEDEKLFF.

The gene calls are TRBV6-5 and TRBJ1-1, with TRBD1 as a possible D gene (6 bases). The CDR3 covers 13 residues. The V end was cut by 8 bases, the J end by 12 bases, with 22 bases between. Looked up from germline, CDR1 is MNHEY and CDR2 is SVGAGI. The CDR3 here is CASSPLQAGESFF. For the CDR3, the DNA is TGTGCCAGCTCACCCCTTCAGGCAGGGGAATCTTTCTTT.

J is TRBJ2-5 and V is TRBV7-2; D possibly corresponds to TRBD2 (5 bases). V lost 1 base and J 1 base, leaving 10 bases between the germline ends. The germline V gene encodes CDR1 SGHTA and CDR2 FQGNSA. CDR3 length: 15 residues. CDR3 DNA: TGTGCCAGCAGCTTAGGTAGCGATCCCCAAGAGACCCAGTACTTC. Residues: CASSLGSDPQETQYF.

The V and J genes are TRBV6-5 and TRBJ1-5; tentatively, D is TRBD1 (6 bases). The CDR3 contains 14 residues. The germline V gene has CDR1 MNHEY and CDR2 SVGAGI. The V gene lost 2 bases and the J gene lost 6 bases, with 11 bases spanning the gap. DNA for the CDR3: TGTGCCAGCAGTTACAAGGGGGAGGGTCAGCCCCAGCATTTT. Protein: CASSYKGEGQPQHF.

This clone was seen only a few times. This chain links TRBV28 with TRBJ1-1, with D unresolved. The CDR3 has 13 amino acids. The ends were cut back, 8 bases at V and 3 bases at J, with 13 bases in the middle. Per the germline V gene, CDR1 is MDHEN and CDR2 is SYDVKM. In DNA, the CDR3 is TGTGCCAGCTGGAGTGGGCGGGACACTGAAGCTTTCTTT. Its translation is CASWSGRDTEAFF.

The rearrangement uses TRBV7-9 and TRBJ1-1, with 7 bases that match TRBD1. CDR1 and CDR2 (germline): SEHNR, FQNEAQ (reference sequence). V lost 2 bases and J lost 4; bases outside the gene matches: 7. The CDR3 covers 15 residues. In DNA, the CDR3 is TGTGCCAGCAGCTTACGTCGGGCAGGGGGCACTGAAGCTTTCTTT. Its translation: CASSLRRAGGTEAFF.

V usage is TRBV30 and J usage is TRBJ2-1; the D is unclear. The CDR3 is 13 residues long. From germline, CDR1 is GTSNPN and CDR2 SVGIG (reference sequence). Between the trimmed V and J ends, which lost 4 bases and 7 bases, there was a span of 14 bases. The CDR3 region has the DNA TGTGCCTGGATGAAGGGCGTCGGTAATGAGCAGTTCTTC. It codes for CAWMKGVGNEQFF.

This chain connects TRBV5-1 to TRBJ1-5, with TRBD1 matching 8 bases. Trimming at V came to 4 bases and at J to 7 bases, leaving 4 bases not matched to a gene. The CDR3 is 13 amino acids. From germline, CDR1 is SGHRS and CDR2 YFSETQ. The CDR3 nucleotides read TGCGCCAGCAGCATCTCAGGGGGCCAGCCCCAGCATTTT. It yields the protein CASSISGGQPQHF.